Presented here are 5 T cell receptor beta chains from one specimen sequenced in a study of T cell changes during pregnancy in multiple sclerosis. The protocol was immunoSEQ multiplex PCR, while the TCRdb copy is restricted to in-frame clones and leaves out a portion. The sample consists of approximately 60,000 clones, approximately 90% of them appearing once. The sample was peripheral blood, taken after pregnancy. The origin of the receptors is a female donor in good health, enrolled as a control in a pregnancy study.

The chain combines TRBV6-1 with TRBJ2-1, with 12 nucleotides matching TRBD1. Germline trimming cut 10 bases from V and 6 bases from J; bases unmatched to any gene: 10. The germline V gene encodes CDR1 MNHNS and CDR2 SASEGT. This CDR3 region has 15 residues. The CDR3 protein is CATLPGTGGFNEQFF. CDR3 coding DNA: TGTGCCACCCTACCCGGGACAGGGGGCTTCAATGAGCAGTTCTTC.

This chain uses TRBV28 with TRBJ1-2, with TRBD1 matching 7 bases. V dropped 3 bases and J dropped 5; count of bases not matched to a gene: 6. The germline V gene encodes CDR1 MDHEN and CDR2 SYDVKM. The CDR3 covers 14 residues. Written as DNA, the CDR3 is TGTGCCAGCAGTTTGGGGACAGCCTCGTATGGCTACACCTTC. Protein: CASSLGTASYGYTF.

J is TRBJ2-3 and V is TRBV28; weak D call: TRBD1 (5 bases). The V and J ends lost 2 bases and 5 bases respectively, with 14 bases between them. The CDR3 extends over 15 amino acids. Germline CDR1 reads MDHEN; CDR2 reads SYDVKM. The CDR3: CASSLPPRTQDTQYF. DNA for the CDR3: TGTGCCAGCAGTTTACCCCCCCGGACACAAGATACGCAGTATTTT.

CDR3 sequence: CASGLTPRRASISYEQYF. The CDR3 coding sequence is TGTGCTAGTGGTTTGACTCCCCGTAGGGCTAGCATATCCTACGAGCAGTACTTC. The chain uses TRBV12-5 and TRBJ2-7, with D tentatively TRBD2 (5 bases). The V end lost 2 bases, the J end lost 1 base, and 21 bases lay between the germline ends. This CDR3 is built from 18 residues. CDR1 is LGHNT and CDR2 is FRNRAP in the germline V gene.

In DNA, the CDR3 is TGCAGCGTGGGTGTCGGGGGGTACCAAGAGACCCAGTACTTC. This sequence encodes CSVGVGGYQETQYF. V usage is TRBV29-1 and J usage is TRBJ2-5, with 7 positions matching TRBD2. There are 14 residues in the CDR3. The germline CDR1 and CDR2 sequences are SQVTM and ANQGSEA. The ends lost 6 bases at V and 0 bases at J; junction bases unmatched: 7.